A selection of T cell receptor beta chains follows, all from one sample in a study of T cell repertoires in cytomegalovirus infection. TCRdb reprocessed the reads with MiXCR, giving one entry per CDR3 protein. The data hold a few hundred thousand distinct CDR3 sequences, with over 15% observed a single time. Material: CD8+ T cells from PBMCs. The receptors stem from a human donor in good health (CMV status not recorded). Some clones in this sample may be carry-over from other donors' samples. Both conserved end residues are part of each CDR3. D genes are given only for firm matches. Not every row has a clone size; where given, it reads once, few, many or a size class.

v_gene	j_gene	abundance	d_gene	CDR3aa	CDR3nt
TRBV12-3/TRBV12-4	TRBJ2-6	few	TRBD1	CASSHTGAGANVLTF	TGTGCCAGCAGCCATACAGGGGCAGGGGCCAACGTCCTGACTTTC
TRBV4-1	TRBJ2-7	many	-	CASSQSPGVKEQYF	TGCGCCAGCAGCCAATCCCCGGGGGTGAAGGAGCAGTACTTC
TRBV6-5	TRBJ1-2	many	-	CASSYSWGGTYGYTF	TGTGCCAGCAGTTACTCCTGGGGAGGGACCTATGGCTACACCTTC
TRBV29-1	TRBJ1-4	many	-	CSVGSGLRNEKLFF	TGCAGCGTTGGATCAGGGTTGCGGAATGAAAAACTGTTTTTT
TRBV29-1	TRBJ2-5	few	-	CSVPWDNQETQYF	TGCAGCGTTCCCTGGGACAACCAAGAGACCCAGTACTTC
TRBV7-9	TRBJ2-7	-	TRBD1	CASSRTGGLYF	TGTGCCAGCAGCCGGACAGGGGGGTTGTACTTC
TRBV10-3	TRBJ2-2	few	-	CAISEAKEGAGELFF	TGTGCCATCAGTGAAGCGAAAGAGGGGGCCGGGGAGCTGTTTTTT
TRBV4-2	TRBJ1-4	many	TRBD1	CASSQDKGGTGNEKLFF	TGTGCCAGCAGCCAAGATAAGGGCGGGACAGGGAATGAAAAACTGTTTTTT
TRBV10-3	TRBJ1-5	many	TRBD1	CATGGQGNQPQHF	TGTGCCACCGGGGGACAGGGAAATCAGCCCCAGCATTTT
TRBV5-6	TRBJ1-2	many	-	CASSLKVVADRYGYTF	TGTGCCAGCAGCTTGAAAGTGGTTGCGGATCGTTATGGCTACACCTTC
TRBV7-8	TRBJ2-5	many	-	CASSLIGAKFRETQYF	TGTGCCAGCAGCCTGATAGGGGCCAAGTTCCGGGAGACCCAGTACTTC
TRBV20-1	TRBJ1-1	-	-	CSVETGTEAFF	TGCAGTGTTGAAACAGGGACTGAAGCTTTCTTT
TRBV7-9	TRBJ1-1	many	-	CASSLGLGTEAFF	TGTGCCAGCAGCCTGGGGTTGGGGACTGAAGCTTTCTTT
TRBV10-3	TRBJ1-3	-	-	CAISDSGDAGNTIYF	TGTGCCATCAGTGACTCAGGGGACGCAGGAAACACCATATATTTT
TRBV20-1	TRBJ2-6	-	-	CSARDLKGIPSGANVLTF	TGCAGTGCTAGAGATCTTAAGGGTATTCCCTCTGGGGCCAACGTCCTGACTTTC
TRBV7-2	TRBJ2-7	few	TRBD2	CASSRAAPGLAVYEQYF	TGTGCCAGCAGCCGCGCCGCCCCGGGACTAGCGGTCTACGAGCAGTACTTC
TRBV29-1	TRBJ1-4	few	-	CSVEVPDGPNEKLFF	TGCAGCGTTGAAGTCCCGGACGGACCTAATGAAAAACTGTTTTTT
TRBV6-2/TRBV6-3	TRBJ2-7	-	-	CASNRSGAREQYF	TGTGCCAGCAATCGATCAGGGGCGAGGGAGCAGTACTTC
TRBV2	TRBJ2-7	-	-	CATTPGIPVSYEQYF	TGTGCCACCACCCCGGGGATCCCAGTCTCCTACGAGCAGTACTTC
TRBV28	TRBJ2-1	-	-	CASSLNFRATRDEQFF	TGTGCCAGCAGTTTAAATTTCCGCGCGACTAGAGATGAGCAGTTCTTC
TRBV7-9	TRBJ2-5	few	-	CASSLAGVYLQETQYF	TGTGCCAGCAGCTTAGCAGGGGTCTACCTCCAAGAGACCCAGTACTTC
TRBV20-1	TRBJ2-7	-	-	CSARVPGAFSYEQYF	TGCAGTGCTAGAGTCCCAGGGGCGTTTTCCTACGAGCAGTACTTC
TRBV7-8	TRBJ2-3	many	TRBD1	CASSPDRVGTDTQYF	TGTGCCAGCAGCCCGGACAGGGTCGGCACAGATACGCAGTATTTT
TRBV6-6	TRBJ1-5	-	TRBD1	CASSGAWTGSNQPQHF	TGTGCCAGCAGTGGGGCTTGGACAGGGAGCAATCAGCCCCAGCATTTT
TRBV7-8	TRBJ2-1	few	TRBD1	CASSDRQGVYNEQFF	TGTGCCAGCAGCGACCGACAGGGGGTTTACAATGAGCAGTTCTTC
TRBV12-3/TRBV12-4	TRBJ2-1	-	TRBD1	CATNRGWGQFF	TGTGCCACTAACAGGGGCTGGGGGCAGTTCTTC
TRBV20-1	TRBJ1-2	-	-	CSVRMSSYGYTF	TGCAGTGTCAGAATGAGTTCCTATGGCTACACCTTC
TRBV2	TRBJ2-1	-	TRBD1	CASEDLGTENEQFF	TGTGCCAGCGAGGATCTGGGGACAGAGAATGAGCAGTTCTTC
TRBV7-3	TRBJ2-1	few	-	CASSLVGDGEQFF	TGTGCCAGCAGCTTAGTAGGGGATGGCGAGCAGTTCTTC
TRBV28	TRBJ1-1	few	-	CASSLLGRSEAFF	TGTGCCAGCAGTTTATTAGGTCGATCTGAAGCTTTCTTT
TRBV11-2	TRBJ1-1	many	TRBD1	CASRRGLNTEAFF	TGTGCCAGCCGGAGGGGGCTCAACACTGAAGCTTTCTTT
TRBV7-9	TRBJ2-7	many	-	CASSLQRGYEQYF	TGTGCCAGCAGCTTACAACGTGGGTACGAGCAGTACTTC
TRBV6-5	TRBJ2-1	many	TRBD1	CASSYRTGDNEQFF	TGTGCCAGCAGCTACCGGACAGGGGACAATGAGCAGTTCTTC
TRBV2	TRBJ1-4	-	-	CSSRGPTEKLFF	TGTTCCAGCAGAGGGCCAACGGAAAAACTGTTTTTT
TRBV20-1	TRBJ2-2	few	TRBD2	CSASPRTSGTGELFF	TGCAGTGCTAGTCCCCGGACTAGCGGGACCGGGGAGCTGTTTTTT
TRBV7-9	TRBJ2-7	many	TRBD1	CASSGGQSYEQYF	TGTGCCAGCAGCGGGGGACAGAGCTACGAGCAGTACTTC
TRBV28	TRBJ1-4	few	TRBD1	CASSLRGTGSEKLFF	TGTGCCAGCAGTTTAAGAGGGACAGGGTCGGAAAAACTGTTTTTT
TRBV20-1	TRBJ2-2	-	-	CSASDRGTVTGELFF	TGCAGTGCTAGTGATAGGGGCACGGTCACCGGGGAGCTGTTTTTT
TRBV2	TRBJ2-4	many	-	CASRGAKNIQYF	TGTGCCAGCAGGGGTGCCAAAAACATTCAGTACTTC
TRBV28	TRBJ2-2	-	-	CASSFRGRATGELFF	TGTGCCAGCAGTTTTCGGGGGCGGGCCACCGGGGAGCTGTTTTTT
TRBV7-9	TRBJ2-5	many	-	CASTMEGQETQYF	TGTGCCAGCACTATGGAGGGGCAAGAGACCCAGTACTTC
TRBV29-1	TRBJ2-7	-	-	CSVVSGPSPSYEQYF	TGCAGCGTTGTCTCCGGGCCAAGTCCCTCCTACGAGCAGTACTTC
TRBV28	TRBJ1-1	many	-	CASSLQSPGRSTEAFF	TGTGCCAGCAGTTTACAGTCTCCAGGGAGGAGCACTGAAGCTTTCTTT
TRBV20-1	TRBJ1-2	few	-	CSARESDGNYGYTF	TGCAGTGCTAGAGAAAGCGATGGAAACTATGGCTACACCTTC
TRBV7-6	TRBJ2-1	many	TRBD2	CASSPGGFAYNEQFF	TGTGCCAGCAGCCCCGGGGGGTTCGCCTACAATGAGCAGTTCTTC
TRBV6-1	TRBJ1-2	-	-	CASVGVRALGYGYTF	TGTGCCAGCGTGGGGGTTAGGGCCTTGGGCTATGGCTACACCTTC
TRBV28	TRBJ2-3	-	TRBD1	CATTWGQAWPDTQYF	TGTGCCACGACCTGGGGACAGGCGTGGCCAGATACGCAGTATTTT
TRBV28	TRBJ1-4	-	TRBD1	CASSPPQDRGGEKLFF	TGTGCCAGCAGCCCACCTCAGGACAGGGGAGGAGAAAAACTGTTTTTT
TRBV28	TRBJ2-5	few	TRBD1	CASSSRTGYEETQYF	TGTGCCAGCAGTTCCCGGACAGGGTATGAGGAGACCCAGTACTTC
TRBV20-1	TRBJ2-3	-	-	CSARDPQGREDTQYF	TGCAGTGCTAGAGATCCCCAGGGGAGGGAAGATACGCAGTATTTT
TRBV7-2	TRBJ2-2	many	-	CASSFRAGELFF	TGTGCCAGCAGCTTCAGGGCCGGGGAGCTGTTTTTT
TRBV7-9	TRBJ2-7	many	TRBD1	CASSSPGQEYEQYF	TGTGCCAGCAGCTCACCGGGACAGGAATACGAGCAGTACTTC